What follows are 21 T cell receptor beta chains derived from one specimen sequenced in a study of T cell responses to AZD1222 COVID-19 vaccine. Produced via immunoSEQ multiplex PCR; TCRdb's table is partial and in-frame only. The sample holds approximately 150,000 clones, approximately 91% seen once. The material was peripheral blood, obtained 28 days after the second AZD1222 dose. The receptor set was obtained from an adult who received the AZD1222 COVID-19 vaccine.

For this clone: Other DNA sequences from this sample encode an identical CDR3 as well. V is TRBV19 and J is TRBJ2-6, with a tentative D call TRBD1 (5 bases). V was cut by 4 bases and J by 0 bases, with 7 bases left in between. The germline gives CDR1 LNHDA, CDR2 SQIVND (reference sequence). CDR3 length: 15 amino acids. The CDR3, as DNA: TGTGCCAGTAGTAGTCAGGGCTCTGGGGCCAACGTCCTGACTTTC. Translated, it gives CASSSQGSGANVLTF.

The CDR3 protein is CASSSRTSYGYTF. The CDR3 DNA sequence: TGTGCCAGCAGCTCGAGGACCAGCTATGGCTACACCTTC. The genes are TRBV7-2 and TRBJ1-2; D uncertain. The CDR3 covers 13 residues. Germline V gene sequence: CDR1 SGHTA, CDR2 FQGNSA. V shed 4 bases and J shed 4 bases, with 10 bases lying between them.

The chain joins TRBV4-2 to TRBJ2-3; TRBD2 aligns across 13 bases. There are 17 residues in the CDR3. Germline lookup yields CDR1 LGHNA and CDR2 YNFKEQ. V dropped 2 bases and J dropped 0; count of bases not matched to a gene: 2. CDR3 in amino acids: CASSQILAGGSTDTQYF. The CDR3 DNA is TGTGCCAGCAGCCAAATACTAGCGGGGGGGAGCACAGATACGCAGTATTTT.

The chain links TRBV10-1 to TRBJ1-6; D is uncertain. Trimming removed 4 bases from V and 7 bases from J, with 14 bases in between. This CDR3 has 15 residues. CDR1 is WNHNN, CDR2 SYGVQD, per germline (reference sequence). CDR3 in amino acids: CASSGSLGRNSPLHF. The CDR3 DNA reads TGCGCCAGCAGTGGTTCCCTGGGGAGGAATTCACCCCTCCACTTT.

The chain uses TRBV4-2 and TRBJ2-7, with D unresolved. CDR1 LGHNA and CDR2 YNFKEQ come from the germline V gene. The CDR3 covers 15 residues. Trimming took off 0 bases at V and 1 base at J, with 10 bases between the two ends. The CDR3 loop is CASSQDLLGSYEQYF. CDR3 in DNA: TGTGCCAGCAGCCAAGATCTATTGGGGTCCTACGAGCAGTACTTC.

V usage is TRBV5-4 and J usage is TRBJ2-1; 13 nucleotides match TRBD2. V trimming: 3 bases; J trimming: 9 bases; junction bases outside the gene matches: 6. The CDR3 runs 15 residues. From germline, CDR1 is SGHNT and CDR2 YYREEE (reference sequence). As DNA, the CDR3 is TGTGCCAGCAGCTCGGGACTAGCGGGAAGGGGTGAGCAGTTCTTC. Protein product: CASSSGLAGRGEQFF. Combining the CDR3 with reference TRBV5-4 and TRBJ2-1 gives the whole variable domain ETGVTQSPTHLIKTRGQQVTLRCSSQSGHNTVSWYQQALGQGPQFIFQYYREEENGRGNFPPRFSGLQFPNYSSELNVNALELDDSALYLCASSSGLAGRGEQFFGPGTRLTVL.

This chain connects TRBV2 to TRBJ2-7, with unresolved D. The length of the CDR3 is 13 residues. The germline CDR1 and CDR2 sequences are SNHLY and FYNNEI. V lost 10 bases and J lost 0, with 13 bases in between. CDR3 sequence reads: CANTVVTSYEQYF. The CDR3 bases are TGTGCCAACACGGTAGTCACCTCCTACGAGCAGTACTTC.

CDR3 in DNA: TGTGCCAGCAGCTCCCCGCTAGCGATGACCGGGGAGCTGTTTTTT. Its protein product is CASSSPLAMTGELFF. The rearrangement joins TRBV28 to TRBJ2-2; possible D gene TRBD2, 6 bases. The length of the CDR3 is 15 residues. From germline, CDR1 is MDHEN and CDR2 SYDVKM. V was cut by 6 bases and J by 5 bases, with 16 bases left in between.

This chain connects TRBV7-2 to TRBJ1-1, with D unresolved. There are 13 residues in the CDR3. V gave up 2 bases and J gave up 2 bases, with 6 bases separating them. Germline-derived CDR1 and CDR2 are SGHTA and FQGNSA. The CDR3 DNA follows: TGTGCCAGCAGCTTACCAGGAAACACTGAAGCTTTCTTT. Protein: CASSLPGNTEAFF.

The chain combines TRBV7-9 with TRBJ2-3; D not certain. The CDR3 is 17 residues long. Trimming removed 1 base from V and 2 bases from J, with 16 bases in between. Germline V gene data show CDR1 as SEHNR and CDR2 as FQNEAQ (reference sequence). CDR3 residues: CASSLGQGWGATDTQYF. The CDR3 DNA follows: TGTGCCAGCAGCTTAGGCCAAGGTTGGGGTGCCACAGATACGCAGTATTTT.

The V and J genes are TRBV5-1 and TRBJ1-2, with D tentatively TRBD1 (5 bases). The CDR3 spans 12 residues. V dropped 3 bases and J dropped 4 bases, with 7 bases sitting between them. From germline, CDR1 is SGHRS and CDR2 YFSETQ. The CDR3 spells CASSWDFYGYTF. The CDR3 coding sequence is TGCGCCAGCAGCTGGGACTTCTATGGCTACACCTTC.

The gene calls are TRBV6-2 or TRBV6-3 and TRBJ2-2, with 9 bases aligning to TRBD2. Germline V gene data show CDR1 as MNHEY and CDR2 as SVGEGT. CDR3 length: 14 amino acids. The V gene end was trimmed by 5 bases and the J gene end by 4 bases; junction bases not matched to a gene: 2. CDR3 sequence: CASSGLAPTGELFF. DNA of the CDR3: TGTGCCAGCAGTGGACTAGCGCCCACCGGGGAGCTGTTTTTT.

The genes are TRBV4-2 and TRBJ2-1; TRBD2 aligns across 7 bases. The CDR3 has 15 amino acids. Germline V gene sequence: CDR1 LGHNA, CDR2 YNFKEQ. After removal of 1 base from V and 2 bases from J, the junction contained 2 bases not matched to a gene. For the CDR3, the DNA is TGTGCCAGCAGCCAAGCAGCGGGGACCTACAATGAGCAGTTCTTC. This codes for CASSQAAGTYNEQFF.

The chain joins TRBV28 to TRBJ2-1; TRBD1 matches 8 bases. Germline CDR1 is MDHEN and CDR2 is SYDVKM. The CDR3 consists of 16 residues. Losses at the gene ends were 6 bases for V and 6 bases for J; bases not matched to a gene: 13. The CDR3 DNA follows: TGTGCCAGCAGCTTCGGACCGGACAGGGTAGGCAATGAGCAGTTCTTC. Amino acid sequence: CASSFGPDRVGNEQFF. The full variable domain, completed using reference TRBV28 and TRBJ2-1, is DVKVTQSSRYLVKRTGEKVFLECVQDMDHENMFWYRQDPGLGLRLIYFSYDVKMKEKGDIPEGYSVSREKKERFSLILESASTNQTSMYLCASSFGPDRVGNEQFFGPGTRLTVL.

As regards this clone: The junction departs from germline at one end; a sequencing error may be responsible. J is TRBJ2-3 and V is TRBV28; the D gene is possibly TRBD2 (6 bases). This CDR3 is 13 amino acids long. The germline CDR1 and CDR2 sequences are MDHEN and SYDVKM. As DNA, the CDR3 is TGTGCCAGCACCCCAATCTCAGGACGGGGGTTGAATTTT. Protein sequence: CASTPISGRGLNF.

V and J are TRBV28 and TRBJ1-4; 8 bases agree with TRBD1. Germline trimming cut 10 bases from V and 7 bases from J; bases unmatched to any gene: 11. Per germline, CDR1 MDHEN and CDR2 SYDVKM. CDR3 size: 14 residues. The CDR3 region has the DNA TGTGCCACCCATGGACAGGGCTTCCTTGAAAAACTGTTTTTT. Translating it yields CATHGQGFLEKLFF.

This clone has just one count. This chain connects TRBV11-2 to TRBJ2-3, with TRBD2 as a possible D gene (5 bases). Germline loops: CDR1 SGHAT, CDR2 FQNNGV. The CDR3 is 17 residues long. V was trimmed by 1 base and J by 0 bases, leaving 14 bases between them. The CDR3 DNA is TGTGCCAGCAGCTTAGTCCAAAGCGGAGGCAGCACAGATACGCAGTATTTT. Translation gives CASSLVQSGGSTDTQYF.

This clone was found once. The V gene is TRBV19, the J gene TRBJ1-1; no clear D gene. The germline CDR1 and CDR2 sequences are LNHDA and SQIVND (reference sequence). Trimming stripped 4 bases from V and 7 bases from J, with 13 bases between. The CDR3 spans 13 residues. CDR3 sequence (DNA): TGTGCCAGTAGTACGAGGGTATCTCTTGAAGCTTTCTTT. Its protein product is CASSTRVSLEAFF.

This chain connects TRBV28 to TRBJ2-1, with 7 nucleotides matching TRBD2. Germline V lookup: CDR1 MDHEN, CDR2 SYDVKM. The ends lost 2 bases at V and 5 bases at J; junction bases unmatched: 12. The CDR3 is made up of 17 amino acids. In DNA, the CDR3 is TGTGCCAGCAGTTTACTCCATCGCGGGAGATTTGACAATGAGCAGTTCTTC. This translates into CASSLLHRGRFDNEQFF.

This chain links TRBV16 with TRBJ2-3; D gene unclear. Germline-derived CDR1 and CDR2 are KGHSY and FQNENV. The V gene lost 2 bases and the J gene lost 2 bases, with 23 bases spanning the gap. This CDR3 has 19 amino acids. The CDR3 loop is CASSQDIRAIPRNTDTQYF. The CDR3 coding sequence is TGTGCCAGCAGCCAAGATATACGAGCAATCCCGCGGAACACAGATACGCAGTATTTT.

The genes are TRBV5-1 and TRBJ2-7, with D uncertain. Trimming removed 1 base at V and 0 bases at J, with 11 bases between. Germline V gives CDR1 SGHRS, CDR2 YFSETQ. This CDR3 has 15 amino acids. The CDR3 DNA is TGCGCCAGCAGCTTGTATAAGGAAAGCTCCTACGAGCAGTACTTC. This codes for CASSLYKESSYEQYF.